This TCR beta chain was profiled in a study of blood T cell repertoires in COVID-19. The wider study: COVID-19 samples, acute and convalescent, were from the United States, Italy and Spain. T cells, B-cell-depleted T cells, or PBMCs supplied cDNA or gDNA.

Authors' processing steps: Reference gene primers were amplified, and this amplification served to estimate nucleated cell counts. The table came from immunoSEQ multiplex PCR; TCRdb's copy has only in-frame clones and leaves some out. V and J calls plus clone size are reproduced from that table; the DNA served to infer D and trimming. Here the sample spans about 200,000 clones, over 70% being singletons. The CDR3 loop spans 14 amino acids. J was trimmed by 6 bases and V by 7 bases; bases with no gene match: 10. From germline, CDR1 is MNHEY and CDR2 SVGAGI. Specimen: peripheral blood. The chain combines TRBV6-5 with TRBJ2-3, with TRBD2 matching over 7 bases. The TCR sequence derives from a man aged 35-49 years with acute or convalescent COVID-19. CDR3 protein: CASTRGELGDTQYF. The CDR3 DNA follows: TGTGCCAGCACTCGGGGGGAGTTAGGGGATACGCAGTATTTT.